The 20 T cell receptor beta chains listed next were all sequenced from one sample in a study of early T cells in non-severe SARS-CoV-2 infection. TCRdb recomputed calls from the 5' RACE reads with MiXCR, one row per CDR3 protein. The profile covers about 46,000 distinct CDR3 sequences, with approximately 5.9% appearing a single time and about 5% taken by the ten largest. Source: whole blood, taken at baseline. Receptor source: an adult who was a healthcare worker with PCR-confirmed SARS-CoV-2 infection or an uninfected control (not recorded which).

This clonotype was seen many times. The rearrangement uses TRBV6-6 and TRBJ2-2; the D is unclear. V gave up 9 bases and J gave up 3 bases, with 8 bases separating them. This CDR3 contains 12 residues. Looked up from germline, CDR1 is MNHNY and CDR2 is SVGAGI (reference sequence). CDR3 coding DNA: TGTGCCAGTGGTGGCTACACCGGGGAGCTGTTTTTT. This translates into CASGGYTGELFF.

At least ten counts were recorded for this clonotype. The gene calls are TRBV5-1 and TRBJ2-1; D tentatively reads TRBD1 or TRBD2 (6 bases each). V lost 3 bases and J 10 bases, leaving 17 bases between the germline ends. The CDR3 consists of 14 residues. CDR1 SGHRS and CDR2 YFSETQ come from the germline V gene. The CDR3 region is CASSYREAHPEQFF. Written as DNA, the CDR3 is TGCGCCAGCAGCTACAGGGAGGCCCACCCCGAGCAGTTCTTC.

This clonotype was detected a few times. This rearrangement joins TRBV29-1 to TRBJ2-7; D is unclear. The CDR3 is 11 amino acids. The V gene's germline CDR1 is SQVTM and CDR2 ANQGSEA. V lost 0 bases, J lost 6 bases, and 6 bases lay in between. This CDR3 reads CSVEDSSEQYF. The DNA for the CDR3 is TGCAGCGTTGAAGACTCCAGCGAGCAGTACTTC.

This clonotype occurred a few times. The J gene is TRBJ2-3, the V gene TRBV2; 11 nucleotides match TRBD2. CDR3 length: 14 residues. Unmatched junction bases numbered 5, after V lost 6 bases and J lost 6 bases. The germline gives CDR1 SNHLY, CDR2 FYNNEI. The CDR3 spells CASRDTSGSDTQYF. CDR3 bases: TGTGCCAGCAGGGACACTAGCGGGAGTGATACGCAGTATTTT.

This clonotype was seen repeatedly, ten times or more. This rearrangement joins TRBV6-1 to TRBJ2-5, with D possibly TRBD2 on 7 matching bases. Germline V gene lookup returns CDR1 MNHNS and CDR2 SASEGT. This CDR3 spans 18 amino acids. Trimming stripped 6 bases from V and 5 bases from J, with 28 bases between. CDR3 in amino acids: CASRGGFRTSGIGETQYF. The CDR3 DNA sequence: TGTGCCAGCAGGGGGGGCTTTAGAACGAGCGGGATCGGTGAGACCCAGTACTTC.

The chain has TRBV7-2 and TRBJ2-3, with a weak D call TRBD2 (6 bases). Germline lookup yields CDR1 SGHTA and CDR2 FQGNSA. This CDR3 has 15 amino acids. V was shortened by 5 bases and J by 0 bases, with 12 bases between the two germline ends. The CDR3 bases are TGTGCCAGCAGCGCGGACTACCTTAGCACAGATACGCAGTATTTT. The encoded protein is CASSADYLSTDTQYF.

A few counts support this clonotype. The CDR3 reads CASSQWGGYNEQFF. CDR3 in DNA: TGTGCCAGCAGCCAGTGGGGCGGCTACAATGAGCAGTTCTTC. This chain uses TRBV14 with TRBJ2-1; perhaps TRBD1 as D (5 bases). The CDR3 is 14 amino acids. Per the germline V gene, CDR1 is SGHDN and CDR2 is FVKESK. Trimming removed 3 bases at V and 3 bases at J, with 9 bases between.

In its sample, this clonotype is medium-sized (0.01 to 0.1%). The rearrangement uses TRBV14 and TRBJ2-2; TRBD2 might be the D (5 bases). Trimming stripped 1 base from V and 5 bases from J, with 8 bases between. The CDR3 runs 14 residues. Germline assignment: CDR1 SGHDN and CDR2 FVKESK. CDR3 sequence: CASSQVLATGELFF. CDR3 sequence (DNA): TGTGCCAGCAGCCAAGTTCTAGCTACCGGGGAGCTGTTTTTT.

CDR3 residues: CASSFRSREKLFF. Written as DNA, the CDR3 is TGTGCCAGCAGTTTCCGGAGTAGGGAAAAACTGTTTTTT. The chain links TRBV12-3 or TRBV12-4 to TRBJ1-4; no clear D. V lost 3 bases and J 8 bases, leaving 10 bases between the germline ends. The CDR3 extends over 13 amino acids.

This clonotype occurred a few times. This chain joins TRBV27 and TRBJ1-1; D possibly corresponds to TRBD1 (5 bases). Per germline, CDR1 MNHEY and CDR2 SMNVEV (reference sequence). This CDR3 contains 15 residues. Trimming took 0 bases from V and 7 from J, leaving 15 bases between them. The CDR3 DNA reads TGTGCCAGCAGTTTATCTACCGTACGGGGGTATGAAGCTTTCTTT. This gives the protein CASSLSTVRGYEAFF.

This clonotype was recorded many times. For the CDR3, the DNA is TGCGCCAGCAGCCCGATGGCGATTGGGGCCTCCTACGAGCAGTACTTC. Translating gives CASSPMAIGASYEQYF. The J gene is TRBJ2-7, the V gene TRBV5-1; D perhaps matches TRBD1 (5 bases). Per germline, CDR1 SGHRS and CDR2 YFSETQ. V was cut by 4 bases and J by 0 bases, with 17 bases left in between. The CDR3 loop spans 16 amino acids.

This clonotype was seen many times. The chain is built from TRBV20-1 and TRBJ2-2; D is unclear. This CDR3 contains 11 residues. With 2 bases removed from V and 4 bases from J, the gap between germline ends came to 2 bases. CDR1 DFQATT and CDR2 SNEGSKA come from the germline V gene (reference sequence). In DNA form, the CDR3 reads TGCAGTGCTAGACGCACCGGGGAGCTGTTTTTT. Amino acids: CSARRTGELFF.

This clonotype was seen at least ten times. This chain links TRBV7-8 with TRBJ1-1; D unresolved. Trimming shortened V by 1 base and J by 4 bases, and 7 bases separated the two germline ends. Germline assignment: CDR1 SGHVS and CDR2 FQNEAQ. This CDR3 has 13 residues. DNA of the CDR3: TGTGCCAGCAGCTTAGTTGGGCGCACTGAAGCTTTCTTT. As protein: CASSLVGRTEAFF.

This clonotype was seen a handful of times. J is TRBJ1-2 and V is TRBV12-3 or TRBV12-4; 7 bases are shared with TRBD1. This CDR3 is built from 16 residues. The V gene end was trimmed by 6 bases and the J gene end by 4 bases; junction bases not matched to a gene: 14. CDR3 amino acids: CASRYKGQLRGYGYTF. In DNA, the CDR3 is TGTGCCAGCAGGTACAAGGGACAGCTTCGAGGCTATGGCTACACCTTC.

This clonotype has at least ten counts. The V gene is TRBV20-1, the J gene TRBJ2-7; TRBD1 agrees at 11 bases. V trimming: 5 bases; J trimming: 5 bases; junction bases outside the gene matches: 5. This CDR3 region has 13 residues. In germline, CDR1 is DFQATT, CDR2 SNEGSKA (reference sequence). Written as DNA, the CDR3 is TGCAGTGCTGGACAGGGGGCCCCCCACGAGCAGTACTTC. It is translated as CSAGQGAPHEQYF.

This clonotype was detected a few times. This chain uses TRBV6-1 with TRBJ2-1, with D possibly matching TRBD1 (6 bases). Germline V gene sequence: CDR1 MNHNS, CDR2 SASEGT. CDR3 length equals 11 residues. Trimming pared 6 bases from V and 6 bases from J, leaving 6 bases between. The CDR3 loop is CASRGGNEQFF. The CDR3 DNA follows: TGTGCCAGCAGAGGGGGCAATGAGCAGTTCTTC.

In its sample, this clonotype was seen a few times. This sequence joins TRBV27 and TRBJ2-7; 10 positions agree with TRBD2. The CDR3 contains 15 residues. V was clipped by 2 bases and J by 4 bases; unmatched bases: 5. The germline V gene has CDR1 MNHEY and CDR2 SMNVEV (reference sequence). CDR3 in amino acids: CASSLTSGAGYEQYF. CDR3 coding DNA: TGTGCCAGCAGTTTAACTAGCGGGGCTGGATACGAGCAGTACTTC.

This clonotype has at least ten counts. The CDR3 is CASSRLQGYEQYF. Written as DNA, the CDR3 is TGTGCCAGCAGCCGTCTACAGGGCTACGAGCAGTACTTC. The chain employs TRBV11-2 and TRBJ2-7; possible D gene TRBD1, 6 bases. Trimming stripped 5 bases from V and 3 bases from J, with 11 bases between. This CDR3 comprises 13 residues. Per germline, CDR1 SGHAT and CDR2 FQNNGV.

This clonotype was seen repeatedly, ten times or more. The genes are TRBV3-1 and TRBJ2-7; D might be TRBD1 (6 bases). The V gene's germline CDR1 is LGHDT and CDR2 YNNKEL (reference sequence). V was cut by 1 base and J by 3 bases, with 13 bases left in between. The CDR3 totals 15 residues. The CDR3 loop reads CASSQGQGKVYEQYF. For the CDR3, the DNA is TGTGCCAGCAGCCAAGGGCAGGGGAAAGTCTACGAGCAGTACTTC.

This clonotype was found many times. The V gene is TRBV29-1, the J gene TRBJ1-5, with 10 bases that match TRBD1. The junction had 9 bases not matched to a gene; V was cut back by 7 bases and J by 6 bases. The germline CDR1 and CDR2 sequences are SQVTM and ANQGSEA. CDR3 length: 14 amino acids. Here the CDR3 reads CSATTGGESQPQHF. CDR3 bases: TGCAGCGCCACGACAGGGGGCGAGAGTCAGCCCCAGCATTTT.